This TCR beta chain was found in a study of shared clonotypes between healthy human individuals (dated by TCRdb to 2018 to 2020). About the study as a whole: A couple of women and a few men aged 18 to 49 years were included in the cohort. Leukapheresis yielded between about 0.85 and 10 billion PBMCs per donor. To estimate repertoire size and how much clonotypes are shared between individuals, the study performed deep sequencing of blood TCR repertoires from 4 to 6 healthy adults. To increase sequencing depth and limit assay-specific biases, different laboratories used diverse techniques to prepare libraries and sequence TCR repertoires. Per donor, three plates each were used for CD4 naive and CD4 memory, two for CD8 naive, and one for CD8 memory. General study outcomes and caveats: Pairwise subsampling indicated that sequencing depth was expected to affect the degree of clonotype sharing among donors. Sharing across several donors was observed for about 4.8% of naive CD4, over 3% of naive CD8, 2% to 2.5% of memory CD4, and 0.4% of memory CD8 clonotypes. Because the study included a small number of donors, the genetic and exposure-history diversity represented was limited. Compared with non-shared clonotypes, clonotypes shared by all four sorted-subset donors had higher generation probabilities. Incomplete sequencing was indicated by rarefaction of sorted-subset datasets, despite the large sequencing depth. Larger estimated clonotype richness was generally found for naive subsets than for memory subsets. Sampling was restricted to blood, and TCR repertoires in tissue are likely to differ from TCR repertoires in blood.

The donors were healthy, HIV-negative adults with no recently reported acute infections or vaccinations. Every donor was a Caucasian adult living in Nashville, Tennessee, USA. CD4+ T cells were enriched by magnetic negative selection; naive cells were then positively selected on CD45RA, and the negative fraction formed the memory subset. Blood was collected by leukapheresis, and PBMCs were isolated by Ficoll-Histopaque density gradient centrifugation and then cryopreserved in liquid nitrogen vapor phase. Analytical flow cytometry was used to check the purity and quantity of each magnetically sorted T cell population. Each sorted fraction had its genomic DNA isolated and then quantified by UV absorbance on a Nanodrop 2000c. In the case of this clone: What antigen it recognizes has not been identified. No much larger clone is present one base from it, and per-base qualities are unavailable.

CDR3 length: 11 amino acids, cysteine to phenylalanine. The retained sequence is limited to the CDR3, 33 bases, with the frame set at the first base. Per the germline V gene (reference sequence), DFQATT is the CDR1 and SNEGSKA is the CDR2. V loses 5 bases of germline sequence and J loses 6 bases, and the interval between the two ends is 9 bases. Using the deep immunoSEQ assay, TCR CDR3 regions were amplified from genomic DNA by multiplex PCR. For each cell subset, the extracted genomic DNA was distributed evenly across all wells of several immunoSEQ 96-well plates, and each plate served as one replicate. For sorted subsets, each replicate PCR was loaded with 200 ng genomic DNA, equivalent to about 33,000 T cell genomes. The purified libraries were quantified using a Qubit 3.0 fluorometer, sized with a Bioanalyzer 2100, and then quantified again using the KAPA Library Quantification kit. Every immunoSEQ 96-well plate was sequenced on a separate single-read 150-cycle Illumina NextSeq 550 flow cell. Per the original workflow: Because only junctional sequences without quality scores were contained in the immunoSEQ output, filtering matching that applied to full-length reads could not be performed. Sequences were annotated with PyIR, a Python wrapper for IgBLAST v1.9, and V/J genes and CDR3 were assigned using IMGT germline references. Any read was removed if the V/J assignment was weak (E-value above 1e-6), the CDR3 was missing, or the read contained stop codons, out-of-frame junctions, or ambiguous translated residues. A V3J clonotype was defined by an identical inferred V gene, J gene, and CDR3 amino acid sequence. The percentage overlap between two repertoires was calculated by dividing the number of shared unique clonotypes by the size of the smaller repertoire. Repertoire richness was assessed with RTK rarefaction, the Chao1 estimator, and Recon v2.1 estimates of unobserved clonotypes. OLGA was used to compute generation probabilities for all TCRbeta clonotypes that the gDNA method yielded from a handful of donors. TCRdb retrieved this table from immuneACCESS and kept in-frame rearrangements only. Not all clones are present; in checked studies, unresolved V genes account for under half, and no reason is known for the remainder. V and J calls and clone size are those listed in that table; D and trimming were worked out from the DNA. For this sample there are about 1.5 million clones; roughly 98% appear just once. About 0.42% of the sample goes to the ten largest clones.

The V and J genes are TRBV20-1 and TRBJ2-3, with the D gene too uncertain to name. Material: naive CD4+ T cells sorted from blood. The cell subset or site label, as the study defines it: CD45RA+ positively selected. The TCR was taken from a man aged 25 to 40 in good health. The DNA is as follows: TGCAGTGCTCCGGCCTGGGATACGCAGTATTTT. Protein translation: CSAPAWDTQYF.